The 31 T cell receptor beta chains below come from one sample, sequenced in a study of cytomegalovirus exposure and HLA in healthy donors. PCR involved 60 Vbeta and 13 Jbeta primers. Sequencing used immunoSEQ multiplex PCR; TCRdb keeps in-frame clones, though not all of them. Among 90,000 to 120,000 clones listed, about 74% were seen once. Sequencing was carried out using PBMCs. Receptors were obtained from a woman aged 18-30 years in good health and CMV-seropositive.

This clone came up a few times. The chain couples TRBV4-3 to TRBJ1-6; D remains unclear. The CDR3 extends over 14 amino acids. V lost 4 bases and J 7 bases, leaving 11 bases between the germline ends. Germline values: CDR1 LGHNA, CDR2 YSLEER. In nucleotides, the CDR3 is TGCGCCAGCAGCCCCGAGTCCGGGAATTCACCCCTCCACTTT. This encodes CASSPESGNSPLHF.

V is TRBV19 and J is TRBJ1-4, with 8 bases identical to TRBD1. The CDR3 has 17 amino acids. The germline V gene encodes CDR1 LNHDA and CDR2 SQIVND (reference sequence). The V and J ends lost 3 bases and 4 bases, in that order; junction bases with no gene match: 10. In nucleotides, the CDR3 is TGTGCCAGTAGTATCTGGGGGCAGGGGGCCCATAATGAAAAACTGTTTTTT. This gives the protein CASSIWGQGAHNEKLFF.

J is TRBJ2-7 and V is TRBV4-3; D gene ambiguous. Germline CDR1 is LGHNA and CDR2 is YSLEER. The V end lost 0 bases, the J end lost 2 bases, and 5 bases lay between the germline ends. The CDR3 is 13 amino acids. The chain's CDR3 is CASSQDPTYEQYF. Written as DNA, the CDR3 is TGCGCCAGCAGCCAAGATCCCACCTACGAGCAGTACTTC.

V is TRBV18 and J is TRBJ2-7; the D gene is possibly TRBD1 (5 bases). Germline CDR1 reads KGHSH; CDR2 reads LQKENI. This CDR3 region has 12 residues. Trimming left V 3 bases short and J 6 bases short, with 9 bases between. Here the CDR3 DNA reads TGTGCCAGCTCACCTGGGGCAACCGAGCAGTACTTC. This translates into CASSPGATEQYF. Based on the CDR3 plus reference TRBV18 and TRBJ2-7, the full variable domain is NAGVMQNPRHLVRRRGQEARLRCSPMKGHSHVYWYRQLPEEGLKFMVYLQKENIIDESGMPKERFSAEFPKEGPSILRIQQVVRGDSAAYFCASSPGATEQYFGPGTRLTVT.

The chain recombines TRBV2 with TRBJ2-3, with D tentatively TRBD2 (5 bases). The length of the CDR3 is 14 residues. The V end lost 5 bases, the J end lost 0 bases, and 9 bases lay between the germline ends. Germline CDR1 and CDR2: SNHLY and FYNNEI. The CDR3 loop is CASSIERSTDTQYF. CDR3 nucleotides: TGTGCCAGCAGTATAGAGCGGAGCACAGATACGCAGTATTTT.

This clone was seen only once. The rearrangement uses TRBV12-5 and TRBJ2-5; no definite D call. V lost 1 base and J lost 11, with 14 bases in between. Germline values: CDR1 LGHNT, CDR2 FRNRAP. The CDR3 spans 13 residues. The CDR3 protein is CASGLALVGRQYF. In DNA form, the CDR3 reads TGTGCTAGTGGTTTGGCTCTAGTAGGAAGGCAGTACTTC.

This clone was detected only once. V is TRBV4-3 and J is TRBJ2-3; D perhaps matches TRBD1 (6 bases). The CDR3 is 18 amino acids. Germline loops: CDR1 LGHNA, CDR2 YSLEER. V was cut by 0 bases and J by 0 bases, with 16 bases left in between. CDR3: CASSQDLTGTTSTDTQYF. CDR3 DNA sequence: TGCGCCAGCAGCCAAGATCTGACAGGAACTACTAGCACAGATACGCAGTATTTT.

The V and J genes are TRBV27 and TRBJ1-4; D is ambiguous. In germline, CDR1 is MNHEY, CDR2 SMNVEV (reference sequence). This CDR3 is built from 14 residues. V lost 7 bases and J 0 bases, leaving 9 bases between the germline ends. The CDR3 loop is CASKGVATNEKLFF. The CDR3 DNA reads as TGTGCCAGCAAGGGAGTAGCAACTAATGAAAAACTGTTTTTT.

In this sample, this clone turned up once. The V and J genes are TRBV30 and TRBJ1-2, with a tentative D call TRBD1 (6 bases). The CDR3 length is 13 residues. Germline CDR1 reads GTSNPN; CDR2 reads SVGIG (reference sequence). Trimming stripped 0 bases from V and 4 bases from J, with 9 bases between. CDR3 DNA sequence: TGTGCCTGGAGTGTATCAGGGGTCTATGGCTACACCTTC. Translation: CAWSVSGVYGYTF.

Comments on this clone: Other DNA sequences within the sample encode an identical CDR3. The gene calls are TRBV7-9 and TRBJ2-5, with D unclear. The germline gives CDR1 SEHNR, CDR2 FQNEAQ (reference sequence). Trimming took off 5 bases at V and 3 bases at J, with 7 bases between the two ends. There are 12 residues in the CDR3. The DNA of the CDR3 is TGTGCCAGCAGCCGCACGGAAGAGACCCAGTACTTC. It translates to CASSRTEETQYF. Full variable domain (missing parts from reference TRBV7-9 and TRBJ2-5): DTGVSQNPRHKITKRGQNVTFRCDPISEHNRLYWYRQTLGQGPEFLTYFQNEAQLEKSRLLSDRFSAERPKGSFSTLEIQRTEQGDSAMYLCASSRTEETQYFGPGTRLLVL.

This clone was observed once. The chain employs TRBV6-5 and TRBJ1-5; TRBD1 agrees at 9 bases. The V gene end was trimmed by 0 bases and the J gene end by 4 bases; junction bases not matched to a gene: 1. Germline V gene data show CDR1 as MNHEY and CDR2 as SVGAGI. This CDR3 spans 15 amino acids. The CDR3 sequence is CASSYSDRGNQPQHF. CDR3 sequence (DNA): TGTGCCAGCAGTTACTCGGACAGGGGTAATCAGCCCCAGCATTTT.

V usage is TRBV4-3 and J usage is TRBJ2-1; a weak D match, TRBD2 (6 bases). Germline V gene data show CDR1 as LGHNA and CDR2 as YSLEER. The CDR3 loop spans 16 amino acids. Deletions cut 4 bases from V and 8 bases from J, with 21 bases between. DNA of the CDR3: TGCGCCAGCAGCCCGGACGAGGGGACTCTAAGGGATGAGCAGTTCTTC. It codes for CASSPDEGTLRDEQFF.

The chain joins TRBV27 to TRBJ2-2, with D tentatively TRBD1 (6 bases). The germline V and J ends were trimmed by 5 bases and 9 bases, with 19 bases remaining between them. CDR3 length: 15 amino acids. Germline lookup yields CDR1 MNHEY and CDR2 SMNVEV (reference sequence). The CDR3 bases are TGTGCCAGCAGTCCAGGCACAGGGCACCGAAGGGAGCTGTTTTTT. This gives the protein CASSPGTGHRRELFF.

Worth noting for this clone: A read error may produce the germline difference seen at one junction end. The rearrangement joins TRBV6-1 to TRBJ1-2; 7 nucleotides line up with TRBD1. Germline V gene lookup returns CDR1 MNHNS and CDR2 SASEGT. There are 15 residues in the CDR3. The CDR3: CASSNQQGVNCGYTF. The CDR3 DNA follows: TGTGCCAGCAGTAACCAGCAGGGGGTTAACTGTGGCTACACCTTC.

This clone occurred once. The chain carries TRBV7-2 and TRBJ2-1, with 9 bases lining up with TRBD2. The V gene end was trimmed by 11 bases and the J gene end by 1 base; junction bases not matched to a gene: 6. The germline V gene encodes CDR1 SGHTA and CDR2 FQGNSA. CDR3 length: 14 residues. The CDR3 sequence is CAGGTSRSYNEQFF. The CDR3 DNA sequence: TGTGCCGGGGGGACTAGCAGGTCCTACAATGAGCAGTTCTTC.

The V gene is TRBV27, the J gene TRBJ2-7, with a weak D call TRBD2 (6 bases). Trimming removed 5 bases from V and 2 bases from J, with 13 bases in between. The CDR3 has 14 residues. Germline V lookup: CDR1 MNHEY, CDR2 SMNVEV (reference sequence). The CDR3 DNA reads TGTGCCAGCAGTATCGGAGGGACTCCCTACGAGCAGTACTTC. Protein: CASSIGGTPYEQYF.

The chain recombines TRBV5-4 with TRBJ2-5, with 8 bases matching TRBD1. Germline assignment: CDR1 SGHNT and CDR2 YYREEE (reference sequence). The CDR3 sequence is 14 residues long. V was clipped by 4 bases and J by 4 bases; unmatched bases: 6. CDR3 amino acids: CASSGQGASETQYF. The CDR3 region has the DNA TGTGCCAGCAGCGGACAGGGAGCTTCAGAGACCCAGTACTTC. The variable domain in full, with the rest retrieved from reference TRBV5-4 and TRBJ2-5, is ETGVTQSPTHLIKTRGQQVTLRCSSQSGHNTVSWYQQALGQGPQFIFQYYREEENGRGNFPPRFSGLQFPNYSSELNVNALELDDSALYLCASSGQGASETQYFGPGTRLLVL.

The chain recombines TRBV7-9 with TRBJ2-7, with 7 bases that match TRBD1. The CDR3 is made up of 17 amino acids. V gave up 4 bases and J gave up 2 bases; unmatched junction bases: 14. CDR1 is SEHNR and CDR2 is FQNEAQ in the germline V gene (reference sequence). The chain's CDR3 is CASSSHATTGWPYEQYF. CDR3 DNA: TGTGCCAGCAGCTCGCACGCCACGACAGGGTGGCCCTACGAGCAGTACTTC.

V gene TRBV13 combines with J gene TRBJ2-2, with 9 bases identical to TRBD1. Germline CDR1 PRHDT, CDR2 FYEKMQ (reference sequence). The J segment lost 5 bases and the V segment lost 5 bases, leaving 12 bases of the junction unmatched. This CDR3 has 17 residues. The CDR3 nucleotides are TGTGCCAGCAGCGCCGGGACAGGGTGGGGTGAGACCGGGGAGCTGTTTTTT. This encodes CASSAGTGWGETGELFF.

The chain combines TRBV5-1 with TRBJ2-2; 8 bases fit TRBD2. J lost 0 bases, V lost 2 bases, and 3 bases had no gene match. Germline V gene sequence: CDR1 SGHRS, CDR2 YFSETQ. The CDR3 contains 16 residues. As DNA, the CDR3 is TGCGCCAGCAGCTTCACTAGCGGTGCGAACACCGGGGAGCTGTTTTTT. Protein sequence: CASSFTSGANTGELFF. Full variable domain (missing parts from reference TRBV5-1 and TRBJ2-2): KAGVTQTPRYLIKTRGQQVTLSCSPISGHRSVSWYQQTPGQGLQFLFEYFSETQRNKGNFPGRFSGRQFSNSRSEMNVSTLELGDSALYLCASSFTSGANTGELFFGEGSRLTVL.

V is TRBV6-1 and J is TRBJ2-5; 9 nucleotides line up with TRBD2. The V segment lost 8 bases and the J segment 4 bases; nucleotides outside the gene matches: 5. The CDR3 contains 13 residues. The germline CDR1 and CDR2 sequences are MNHNS and SASEGT. In DNA form, the CDR3 reads TGTGCCAGCCGGCGGGAGGGCTTAGAGACCCAGTACTTC. Translation gives CASRREGLETQYF.

This chain connects TRBV7-2 to TRBJ2-1; 10 positions match TRBD2. Trimming at V came to 2 bases and at J to 6 bases, leaving 1 base not matched to a gene. Germline loops: CDR1 SGHTA, CDR2 FQGNSA. The CDR3 runs 14 residues. CDR3 in DNA: TGTGCCAGCAGCTTACGACTAGCGGGCAATGAGCAGTTCTTC. The encoded protein is CASSLRLAGNEQFF.

The chain carries TRBV28 and TRBJ2-7, with TRBD2 matching over 7 bases. The CDR3 covers 14 residues. The junction had 13 bases not matched to a gene; V was cut back by 7 bases and J by 7 bases. The germline CDR1 and CDR2 sequences are MDHEN and SYDVKM. CDR3 region: CASKSFRAGVEQYF. The CDR3 bases are TGTGCCAGCAAGTCCTTTCGGGCGGGAGTAGAGCAGTACTTC.

The chain uses TRBV9 and TRBJ1-1; a possible D gene is TRBD1 (6 bases). The CDR3 contains 16 residues. V was cut by 3 bases and J by 3 bases, with 18 bases left in between. Looked up from germline, CDR1 is SGDLS and CDR2 is YYNGEE. Here the CDR3 reads CASSAGPRGWDTEAFF. The CDR3 DNA reads as TGTGCCAGCAGCGCAGGCCCGAGGGGGTGGGACACTGAAGCTTTCTTT. Supplemented by reference TRBV9 and TRBJ1-1, the full variable domain reads DSGVTQTPKHLITATGQRVTLRCSPRSGDLSVYWYQQSLDQGLQFLIQYYNGEERAKGNILERFSAQQFPDLHSELNLSSLELGDSALYFCASSAGPRGWDTEAFFGQGTRLTVV.

For this clone: Because it lacks the conserved phenylalanine or tryptophan at the end, this CDR3 is likely a read error. V is TRBV9 and J is TRBJ1-2; possibly TRBD1 for D (5 bases). The CDR3 length is 13 residues. Germline assignment: CDR1 SGDLS and CDR2 YYNGEE. Trimming removed 2 bases from V and 4 bases from J, with 9 bases in between. The CDR3 reads CASSVVDTYGYTV. The CDR3 DNA reads as TGTGCCAGCAGCGTCGTGGACACCTATGGCTACACCGTC.

The chain recombines TRBV18 with TRBJ2-3; 7 bases fit TRBD2. With 5 bases clipped from V and 0 bases from J, the junction kept 5 bases outside the gene matches. Germline CDR1 is KGHSH and CDR2 is LQKENI. The CDR3 length is 15 residues. The CDR3 bases are TGTGCCAGCTCATCAAGCGGGGCTAGCACAGATACGCAGTATTTT. It encodes CASSSSGASTDTQYF.

This clone was seen only once. The V and J genes are TRBV4-1 and TRBJ2-1, with 7 bases fitting TRBD2. With V trimmed by 3 bases and J by 6 bases, 2 bases remained unmatched. CDR1 is MGHRA, CDR2 YSYEKL, per germline. This CDR3 is 13 amino acids long. The CDR3 here is CASSQTSPNEQFF. CDR3 DNA: TGCGCCAGCAGCCAGACTAGCCCCAATGAGCAGTTCTTC.

The V and J genes are TRBV4-3 and TRBJ2-4; 7 nucleotides match TRBD1. With 0 bases clipped from V and 3 bases from J, the junction kept 5 bases outside the gene matches. The CDR3 covers 16 residues. The germline V gene has CDR1 LGHNA and CDR2 YSLEER. The CDR3 region is CASSQDRQGVKNIQYF. The CDR3 DNA reads as TGCGCCAGCAGCCAAGACCGACAGGGAGTCAAAAACATTCAGTACTTC.

The chain couples TRBV6-1 to TRBJ1-4; D is uncertain. Germline CDR1 and CDR2: MNHNS and SASEGT. The V and J ends lost 2 bases and 14 bases respectively, with 15 bases between them. The CDR3 is 13 amino acids. Here the CDR3 DNA reads TGTGCCAGCAGTGAAATCGCGGCCCCTGGGCTGTTTTTT. This translates into CASSEIAAPGLFF.

V is TRBV28 and J is TRBJ1-1; no clear D gene. The germline gives CDR1 MDHEN, CDR2 SYDVKM. V was shortened by 7 bases and J by 1 base, with 13 bases between the two germline ends. There are 14 residues in the CDR3. CDR3 coding DNA: TGTGCCAGCACCGGCGGAGTTGGGAACACTGAAGCTTTCTTT. It yields the protein CASTGGVGNTEAFF.

This chain connects TRBV5-1 to TRBJ2-7; 11 bases fit TRBD2. Germline V gene sequence: CDR1 SGHRS, CDR2 YFSETQ. V dropped 1 base and J dropped 0; count of bases not matched to a gene: 6. The CDR3 runs to 17 residues. The CDR3 region has the DNA TGCGCCAGCAGCTTGCAGGTAGCGGGAGGGAACTCCTACGAGCAGTACTTC. This sequence encodes CASSLQVAGGNSYEQYF.